These 21 T cell receptor beta chains share one sample of origin, sequenced in a study of OX40 agonist ivuxolimab in advanced cancers. Some clones are missing from TCRdb's copy, which holds only in-frame ones; the method was immunoSEQ multiplex PCR. The table has roughly 87,000 clones, around 90% seen once. The sequenced sample was CD4+ or CD8+ T cells sorted from blood, obtained in a trial of the OX40 agonist ivuxolimab. These receptor sequences come from an adult with an advanced solid tumor such as melanoma, head and neck, liver or kidney cancer.

This clone has only one observation. The gene calls are TRBV30 and TRBJ1-5, with a tentative D call TRBD1 (5 bases). The CDR3 length is 16 residues. V lost 1 base, J lost 7 bases, and 20 bases lay in between. Germline-derived CDR1 and CDR2 are GTSNPN and SVGIG (reference sequence). Here the CDR3 DNA reads TGTGCCTGGAGTGAGATGGCGGGACCAGTCGTCCAGCCCCAGCATTTT. Protein: CAWSEMAGPVVQPQHF.

CDR3 nucleotides: TGTGCCACCAGTAGCGACCCTTACAATGAGCAGTTCTTC. This translates into CATSSDPYNEQFF. The V and J genes are TRBV15 and TRBJ2-1; D possibly corresponds to TRBD2 (5 bases). Germline V CDR1 and CDR2: LNHNV, YYDKDF (reference sequence). The V gene lost 6 bases and the J gene lost 4 bases, with 10 bases spanning the gap. This CDR3 has 13 amino acids.

The chain combines TRBV19 with TRBJ1-2; unclear D gene. Germline V gene sequence: CDR1 LNHDA, CDR2 SQIVND (reference sequence). The CDR3 runs to 15 residues. V lost 9 bases to trimming and J lost 5 bases, with 22 bases between them. CDR3 coding DNA: TGTGCCAGCCAAGCCCCTGACCAGGACTTTTATGGCTACACCTTC. Translating gives CASQAPDQDFYGYTF. The whole variable domain, remainder taken from reference TRBV19 and TRBJ1-2, is DGGITQSPKYLFRKEGQNVTLSCEQNLNHDAMYWYRQDPGQGLRLIYYSQIVNDFQKGDIAEGYSVSREKKESFPLTVTSAQKNPTAFYLCASQAPDQDFYGYTFGSGTRLTVV.

The V gene is TRBV28, the J gene TRBJ1-1; TRBD1 aligns across 8 bases. The V segment lost 5 bases and the J segment 3 bases; nucleotides outside the gene matches: 5. Germline V gives CDR1 MDHEN, CDR2 SYDVKM. The CDR3 spans 14 residues. The CDR3: CASSLRGLYTEAFF. The CDR3 region has the DNA TGTGCCAGCAGTCTCAGGGGGCTGTACACTGAAGCTTTCTTT.

The chain uses TRBV28 and TRBJ2-7; possible D gene TRBD1, 5 bases. Deletions cut 3 bases from V and 7 bases from J, with 13 bases between. The germline CDR1 and CDR2 sequences are MDHEN and SYDVKM. The CDR3 length is 13 residues. The DNA of the CDR3 is TGTGCCAGCAGTTTCCGAAGGGGTGGTGAGCAGTACTTC. It specifies CASSFRRGGEQYF.

The chain uses TRBV6-5 and TRBJ1-2, with TRBD1 matching over 7 bases. The CDR3 is 13 amino acids. Trimming cost V 5 bases and J 10 bases; bases outside gene matches: 10. CDR1 and CDR2 from the germline V gene are MNHEY and SVGAGI. This CDR3 reads CASSAGTVSDYTF. CDR3 DNA sequence: TGTGCCAGCAGTGCCGGGACAGTCTCCGACTACACCTTC.

This clone was counted a single time. J is TRBJ2-3 and V is TRBV19; the D is unclear. V was trimmed by 3 bases and J by 0 bases, leaving 22 bases between them. The CDR3 length is 19 residues. The germline gives CDR1 LNHDA, CDR2 SQIVND (reference sequence). CDR3 sequence reads: CASSMPPGTASVSTDTQYF. CDR3 bases: TGTGCCAGTAGTATGCCCCCAGGAACAGCGAGCGTTAGCACAGATACGCAGTATTTT.

This chain joins TRBV5-6 and TRBJ2-1; TRBD2 is a possible D gene (6 bases). Trimming removed 0 bases at V and 8 bases at J, with 15 bases between. Germline-derived CDR1 and CDR2 are SGHDT and YYEEEE. The CDR3 has 15 amino acids. CDR3 DNA sequence: TGTGCCAGCAGCTTGGCCGGGACTGGGAACGATGAGCAGTTCTTC. It yields the protein CASSLAGTGNDEQFF.

V gene TRBV4-1 combines with J gene TRBJ1-4; D not certain. Germline V gene sequence: CDR1 MGHRA, CDR2 YSYEKL. This CDR3 is built from 14 residues. Trimming shortened V by 0 bases and J by 4 bases, and 6 bases separated the two germline ends. The CDR3 protein is CASSQEGINEKLFF. As DNA, the CDR3 is TGCGCCAGCAGCCAAGAAGGGATTAATGAAAAACTGTTTTTT.

The rearrangement uses TRBV4-2 and TRBJ2-3; no definite D call. This CDR3 region has 16 residues. Germline CDR1 is LGHNA and CDR2 is YNFKEQ. V shed 4 bases and J shed 2 bases, with 16 bases lying between them. CDR3 protein: CASSLSTAGFTDTQYF. The CDR3 DNA is TGTGCCAGCAGCCTATCCACGGCCGGATTCACAGATACGCAGTATTTT.

The genes are TRBV15 and TRBJ2-3; TRBD2 matches at 13 bases. Trimming took 6 bases from V and 5 from J; bases not matched to a gene: 5. Per the germline V gene, CDR1 is LNHNV and CDR2 is YYDKDF (reference sequence). This CDR3 spans 15 amino acids. CDR3 sequence (DNA): TGTGCCACCAGTCGGACTAGCGGGGGTGGAGATACGCAGTATTTT. Translating gives CATSRTSGGGDTQYF.

The V and J genes are TRBV7-2 and TRBJ1-3; D ambiguous. Germline loops: CDR1 SGHTA, CDR2 FQGNSA. Trimming took off 1 base at V and 3 bases at J, with 10 bases between the two ends. This CDR3 has 15 residues. CDR3 bases: TGTGCCAGCAGCTTAGATGGGAGAAGTGGAAACACCATATATTTT. Translating it yields CASSLDGRSGNTIYF.

A few counts support this clone. The chain links TRBV19 to TRBJ1-1; no clear D gene. Germline lookup yields CDR1 LNHDA and CDR2 SQIVND (reference sequence). CDR3 size: 14 residues. Trimming shortened V by 8 bases and J by 1 base, and 14 bases separated the two germline ends. CDR3 in amino acids: CASLSPTQNTEAFF. The DNA of the CDR3 is TGTGCCAGTTTATCCCCTACACAGAACACTGAAGCTTTCTTT. Combining the CDR3 with reference TRBV19 and TRBJ1-1 gives the whole variable domain DGGITQSPKYLFRKEGQNVTLSCEQNLNHDAMYWYRQDPGQGLRLIYYSQIVNDFQKGDIAEGYSVSREKKESFPLTVTSAQKNPTAFYLCASLSPTQNTEAFFGQGTRLTVV.

The chain couples TRBV27 to TRBJ2-1, with TRBD1 identical over 9 bases. In germline, CDR1 is MNHEY, CDR2 SMNVEV (reference sequence). The J segment lost 6 bases and the V segment lost 5 bases, leaving 17 bases of the junction unmatched. The CDR3 spans 18 residues. DNA of the CDR3: TGTGCCAGCAGTCCACCCCCCGAACAGGGGGCGCAAGTCAATGAGCAGTTCTTC. Its translation: CASSPPPEQGAQVNEQFF.

V and J are TRBV30 and TRBJ2-7; D not certain. CDR1 and CDR2 from the germline V gene are GTSNPN and SVGIG (reference sequence). The V gene lost 0 bases and the J gene lost 7 bases, with 13 bases spanning the gap. The CDR3 totals 13 residues. CDR3 in amino acids: CAWSVLGPSEQYF. CDR3 nucleotide sequence: TGTGCCTGGAGTGTCTTGGGCCCTAGTGAGCAGTACTTC.

This rearrangement joins TRBV6-6 to TRBJ1-1; unclear D gene. Between the trimmed V and J ends, which lost 8 bases and 3 bases, there was a span of 19 bases. Germline V gene sequence: CDR1 MNHNY, CDR2 SVGAGI (reference sequence). The CDR3 has 15 residues. This CDR3 reads CASYGESDAYTEAFF. The DNA for the CDR3 is TGTGCCAGCTATGGAGAAAGTGACGCGTACACTGAAGCTTTCTTT.

The V call is TRBV2, the J call TRBJ2-1; 8 bases align to TRBD1. The CDR3 covers 15 residues. Germline trimming cut 6 bases from V and 4 bases from J; bases unmatched to any gene: 8. Germline CDR1 reads SNHLY; CDR2 reads FYNNEI. CDR3 sequence: CASSHGQGVYNEQFF. CDR3 bases: TGTGCCAGCAGCCACGGACAGGGTGTTTACAATGAGCAGTTCTTC.

The chain joins TRBV2 to TRBJ1-1; 7 bases match TRBD1. Germline V gene sequence: CDR1 SNHLY, CDR2 FYNNEI. V lost 6 bases, J lost 4 bases, and 5 bases stayed unmatched. This CDR3 is 13 amino acids long. CDR3 sequence: CASRYRGGTEAFF. The CDR3 nucleotides read TGTGCCAGCAGATACAGGGGCGGCACTGAAGCTTTCTTT.

This rearrangement joins TRBV6-4 to TRBJ2-1; D possibly corresponds to TRBD2 (5 bases). The germline V gene has CDR1 MRHNA and CDR2 SNTAGT. V was trimmed by 2 bases and J by 1 base, leaving 21 bases between them. CDR3 size: 19 residues. In DNA form, the CDR3 reads TGTGCCAGCAGTGACGCGCGGCAGGACTTTTTTCGGTCCTACAATGAGCAGTTCTTC. It yields the protein CASSDARQDFFRSYNEQFF.

This clone was observed a handful of times. This rearrangement joins TRBV4-2 to TRBJ1-2, with D hard to call. This CDR3 has 15 residues. Trimming removed 0 bases at V and 8 bases at J, with 16 bases between. The V gene's germline CDR1 is LGHNA and CDR2 YNFKEQ. The CDR3 nucleotides read TGTGCCAGCAGCCAAGATGAAAGGGTAGATCACGGCTACACCTTC. Translating gives CASSQDERVDHGYTF.

J is TRBJ2-1 and V is TRBV4-2, with 9 nucleotides matching TRBD2. Unmatched junction bases numbered 3, after V lost 0 bases and J lost 9 bases. CDR3 length equals 14 residues. Germline V gene sequence: CDR1 LGHNA, CDR2 YNFKEQ. The CDR3: CASSQDRAGGEQFF. The CDR3 nucleotides read TGTGCCAGCAGCCAAGACCGAGCGGGAGGTGAGCAGTTCTTC.